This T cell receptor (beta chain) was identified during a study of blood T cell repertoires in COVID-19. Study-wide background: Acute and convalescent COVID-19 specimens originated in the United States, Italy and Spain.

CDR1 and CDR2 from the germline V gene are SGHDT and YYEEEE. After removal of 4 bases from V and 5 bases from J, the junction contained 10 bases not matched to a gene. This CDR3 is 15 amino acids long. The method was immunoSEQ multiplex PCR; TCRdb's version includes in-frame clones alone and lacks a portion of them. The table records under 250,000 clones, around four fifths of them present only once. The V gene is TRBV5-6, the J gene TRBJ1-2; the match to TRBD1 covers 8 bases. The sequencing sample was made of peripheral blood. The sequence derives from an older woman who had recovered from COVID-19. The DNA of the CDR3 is TGTGCCAGCAGCCACCTACGACAGGGGCTTTATGGCTACACCTTC. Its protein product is CASSHLRQGLYGYTF.